What follows describes a single T cell receptor beta chain. Per the authors' pipeline: Counts of nucleated cells, estimated from reference gene primer amplification, were obtained. Using immunoSEQ multiplex PCR, the repertoire was profiled, and TCRdb retains in-frame clones only, with some absent. That table supplies the V and J calls and clone size; D and trimming were determined from the DNA. The sample has under 100,000 clones, roughly nine tenths seen once; the top ten hold 15%. This record comes from a study of blood T cell repertoires in COVID-19. Study-level information: Samples representing acute and convalescent COVID-19 were sourced from the United States, Italy and Spain. PBMCs, B-cell-depleted T cells, or T cells were the source of the cDNA or gDNA that made up the material.

The length of the CDR3 is 13 residues. The germline V gene encodes CDR1 SGHTA and CDR2 FQGNSA. V lost 4 bases and J 6 bases, leaving 9 bases between the germline ends. V usage is TRBV7-2 and J usage is TRBJ2-2; possibly TRBD1 for D (6 bases). This receptor was taken from a male donor with acute or convalescent COVID-19. The sequencing sample was made of peripheral blood. CDR3 sequence reads: CASSYRVAGELFF. CDR3 coding DNA: TGTGCCAGCAGCTACAGGGTTGCCGGGGAGCTGTTTTTT.